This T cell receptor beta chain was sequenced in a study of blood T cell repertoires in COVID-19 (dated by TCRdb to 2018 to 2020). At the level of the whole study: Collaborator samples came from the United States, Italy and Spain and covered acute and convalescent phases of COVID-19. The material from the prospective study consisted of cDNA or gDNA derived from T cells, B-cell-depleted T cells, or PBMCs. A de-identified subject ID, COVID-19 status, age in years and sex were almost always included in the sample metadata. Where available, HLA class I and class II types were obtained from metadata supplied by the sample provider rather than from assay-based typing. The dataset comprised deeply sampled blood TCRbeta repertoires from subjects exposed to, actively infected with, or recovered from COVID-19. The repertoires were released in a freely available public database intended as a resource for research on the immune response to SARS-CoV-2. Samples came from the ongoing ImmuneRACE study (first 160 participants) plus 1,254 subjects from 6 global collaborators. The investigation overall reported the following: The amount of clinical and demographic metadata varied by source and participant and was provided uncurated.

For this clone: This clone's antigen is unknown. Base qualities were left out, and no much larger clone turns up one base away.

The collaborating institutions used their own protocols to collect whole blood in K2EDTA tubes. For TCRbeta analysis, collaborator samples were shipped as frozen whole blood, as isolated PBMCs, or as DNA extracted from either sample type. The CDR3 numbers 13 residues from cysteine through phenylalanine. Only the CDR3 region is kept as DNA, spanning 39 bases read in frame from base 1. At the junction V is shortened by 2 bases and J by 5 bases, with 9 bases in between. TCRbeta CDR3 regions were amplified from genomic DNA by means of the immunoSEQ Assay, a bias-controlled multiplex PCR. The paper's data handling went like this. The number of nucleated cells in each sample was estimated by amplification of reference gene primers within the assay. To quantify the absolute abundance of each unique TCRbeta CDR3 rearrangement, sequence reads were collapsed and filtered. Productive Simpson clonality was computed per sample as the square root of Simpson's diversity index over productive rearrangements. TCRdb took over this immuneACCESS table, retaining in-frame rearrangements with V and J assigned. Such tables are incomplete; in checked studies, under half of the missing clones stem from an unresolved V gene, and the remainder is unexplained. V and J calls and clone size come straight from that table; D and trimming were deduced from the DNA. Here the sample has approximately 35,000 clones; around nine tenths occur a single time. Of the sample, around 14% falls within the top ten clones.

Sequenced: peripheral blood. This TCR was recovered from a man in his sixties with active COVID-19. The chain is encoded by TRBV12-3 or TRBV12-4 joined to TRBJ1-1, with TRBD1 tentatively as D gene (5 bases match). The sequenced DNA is TGTGCCAGCAGTTTATCGGGGGTAACTGAAGCTTTCTTT. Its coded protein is CASSLSGVTEAFF.